Reported below is one T cell receptor beta chain. No cognate antigen has been identified for it. No qualities accompany the bases; no much larger clone lies one base away. From cysteine to phenylalanine, the CDR3 is 19 amino acids long. CDR3 DNA only is kept here, 57 bases in frame from base 1. V and J are trimmed by 2 bases and 4 bases, and the gene matches miss 15 bases of the junction. The germline V gene yields SGHAT for CDR1 and FQNNGV for CDR2. This record belongs to a study of shared T cell receptors in the human thymus (dated by TCRdb to the early 2020s). Context from the whole study: The study investigated the way shared, self-reactive T-cell receptor alpha chains are produced in the human thymus.

The library came from the immunoSEQ multiplex PCR assay. Drawn from immuneACCESS, this table holds only the in-frame rearrangements with V and J called that TCRdb kept. Clones are partly lost; checked studies trace under half to an unresolved V gene and leave the rest unexplained. The sample yields approximately 490,000 clones; around 78% were counted once. Less than 0.015% of the sample is held by the ten biggest clonotypes. This same sample was also taken into another study, of human thymus T cells. Per that second paper: In Finland, the donors were immunologically healthy infants who were having open corrective cardiac surgery for congenital heart defects. Thymus tissue was collected as surgical resects that were removed during corrective cardiac surgery. Biased V and J gene segment usage appeared to be present in both thymic and peripheral blood repertoires. According to the related research, thymic TCR repertoires were highly overlapping among unrelated individuals. TCR alpha and beta repertoires from seven to nine infant thymus samples and a few related peripheral blood samples were characterized in the study. Donor ages ranging from about 6 to 250 days were recorded, and over 5 male and a couple of female infants were included in the cohort. Thymocytes were mechanically released from the tissue and were stored as pellets of roughly 10-32 million cells at -70 degrees C. A QIAsymphony instrument was used to extract genomic DNA from the frozen cell pellets. Using the immunoSEQ multiplex PCR assay, the TCRB and TCRAD loci were amplified from a standardized quantity of quality-controlled genomic DNA. The amplicons spanned the V(D)J region and were long enough to cover the CDR3 and allow V and J genes to be identified. Through the commercial immunoSEQ service, the amplicons were sequenced on an Illumina platform. Primer bias and sequencing errors were corrected as previously described, and TCRAD and TCRB definitions were based on the IMGT database. Analysis of the repertoires was done with immunoSEQ Analyzer 3.0 and VDJTools and included basic statistics, V/J segment usage, diversity estimates, rarefaction and pairwise overlap. Diversity was estimated with Chao1, ChaoE, Efron-Thisted, Shannon and inverse Simpson indices, and also on datasets down-sampled to the smallest sample. Repertoire overlap was assessed by strict matching of CDR3 nucleotide sequence, V gene and J gene, and clustering was done by Jaccard-based multidimensional scaling. On average, thymus samples gave 800,000 or so unique TCRB clonotypes, whereas blood samples gave approximately 84,000.

The sequenced sample consisted of thymocytes. This TCR was recovered from a boy under two years old with a congenital heart defect. Donor details come from another sample of the same person, matched by shared clones. The rearrangement combines TRBV11-2 with TRBJ2-1, with 9 central nucleotides matching TRBD2. The CDR3 protein is CASSLTRLAGQDGYNEQFF. The DNA reads as follows: TGTGCCAGCAGCTTAACGCGGCTAGCGGGACAAGACGGTTACAATGAGCAGTTCTTC.